These T cell receptor beta chains were read from a single sample in a study of T cell responses to AZD1222 COVID-19 vaccine. TCRdb's table, derived via immunoSEQ multiplex PCR, lists solely in-frame clones and lacks some. The sample holds about 120,000 clones; 80% to 90% are singletons and the top ten take over 8%. The sequenced sample was peripheral blood, obtained on day 0 of AZD1222 vaccination. The receptor set was obtained from an adult in good health. Both conserved end residues are part of each CDR3. The D gene is left open where the match is weak. Size is stated for part of the rows, as once, few or many counts, or as a class when the clone is expanded.

V: TRBV30; J: TRBJ2-4; D: TRBD1; size: .; DNA: TGTGCCTGGTCCCTTCTCCCGACAGGGGGCACAAACATTCAGTACTTC; CDR3: CAWSLLPTGGTNIQYF
V: TRBV4-2; J: TRBJ2-1; D: TRBD2; size: .; DNA: TGTGCCAGCACCCTTTCTAGCGGGCCCTACAATGAGCAGTTCTTC; CDR3: CASTLSSGPYNEQFF
V: TRBV7-3; J: TRBJ2-7; D: TRBD2; size: .; DNA: TGTGCCAGCAGCTTAAATAGCGGGATCGACGAGCAGTACTTC; CDR3: CASSLNSGIDEQYF
V: TRBV12-3/TRBV12-4; J: TRBJ2-2; D: .; size: few; DNA: TGTGCCAGCAGTTTTTCCCTGACCGGGGAGCTGTTTTTT; CDR3: CASSFSLTGELFF
V: TRBV30; J: TRBJ1-6; D: .; size: .; DNA: TGTGCCTGGGAAATGGGGTCACCCCTCCACTTT; CDR3: CAWEMGSPLHF
V: TRBV18; J: TRBJ2-7; D: .; size: .; DNA: TGTGCCAGCTCACGATACTCTGGAGGCTACGAGCAGTACTTC; CDR3: CASSRYSGGYEQYF
V: TRBV7-9; J: TRBJ2-7; D: .; size: .; DNA: TGTGCCAGCAGCTTAGGTGCAGGGACGACCTACGAGCAGTACTTC; CDR3: CASSLGAGTTYEQYF
V: TRBV19; J: TRBJ2-5; D: TRBD2; size: .; DNA: TGTGCCAGTTCTACCCCGGGGGGCCAAGAGACCCAGTACTTC; CDR3: CASSTPGGQETQYF
V: TRBV4-1; J: TRBJ2-3; D: TRBD2; size: .; DNA: TGCGCCAGCAGCCAGGTTTTTCTAGCGGGGGGGCCGGTCGATACGCAGTATTTT; CDR3: CASSQVFLAGGPVDTQYF
V: TRBV18; J: TRBJ1-6; D: .; size: many; DNA: TGTGCCAGCTCACGTGGACATCCCAATTCACCCCTCCACTTT; CDR3: CASSRGHPNSPLHF
V: TRBV30; J: TRBJ2-3; D: TRBD2; size: .; DNA: TGTGCCTGGAGTGCTAGCGGGGGGGCCAAGTATACGCAGTATTTT; CDR3: CAWSASGGAKYTQYF
V: TRBV19; J: TRBJ2-1; D: .; size: .; DNA: TGTGCCAGTAGTATAGATCGGTCCTCATCGGGCTCCTACAATGAGCAGTTCTTC; CDR3: CASSIDRSSSGSYNEQFF
V: TRBV5-1; J: TRBJ2-1; D: .; size: once; DNA: TGCGCCAGCAGCTTAGTTGGAAGTGAGCAGTTCTTC; CDR3: CASSLVGSEQFF
V: TRBV30; J: TRBJ2-3; D: .; size: .; DNA: TGTGCCTGGGACAGTCCAGGAGGCACAGATACGCAGTATTTT; CDR3: CAWDSPGGTDTQYF
V: TRBV7-3; J: TRBJ2-2; D: TRBD2; size: few; DNA: TGTGCCAGCAGCTCGGGACTATTCACCGGGGAGCTGTTTTTT; CDR3: CASSSGLFTGELFF
V: TRBV28; J: TRBJ1-5; D: .; size: .; DNA: TGTGCCAGCAGTTTTCAGTTAGGGGATCAGCCCCAGCATTTT; CDR3: CASSFQLGDQPQHF
V: TRBV14; J: TRBJ1-6; D: .; size: once; DNA: TGTGCCAGCAGCGTGGGTAGGGGGAATTCACCCCTCCACTTT; CDR3: CASSVGRGNSPLHF
V: TRBV11-2; J: TRBJ2-7; D: .; size: once; DNA: TGTGCCAGCAGCTTAGCAGGGGCAGGGGGCCTCGCGGGGGGCCCAGCGTACTTC; CDR3: CASSLAGAGGLAGGPAYF
V: TRBV5-1; J: TRBJ2-2; D: .; size: .; DNA: TGCGCCAGCAATAGCCGCCCAAGCGTAGGGGAGCTGTTTTTT; CDR3: CASNSRPSVGELFF
V: TRBV3-1/TRBV3-2; J: TRBJ2-1; D: TRBD1; size: once; DNA: TGTGCCAGCAGCCAGGGTAGGGGGACAGGGGGAAGGGGTGAGCAGTTCTTC; CDR3: CASSQGRGTGGRGEQFF
V: TRBV2; J: TRBJ2-7; D: TRBD1; size: .; DNA: TGTGCCAGCAGCCTAGACAGGTCAGGGGGTGAGCAGTACTTC; CDR3: CASSLDRSGGEQYF
V: TRBV4-3; J: TRBJ2-2; D: .; size: .; DNA: TGCGCCAGCAGCCAAGATCCCCAGGGTGGCACCGGGGAGCTGTTTTTT; CDR3: CASSQDPQGGTGELFF
V: TRBV2; J: TRBJ1-2; D: .; size: .; DNA: TGTGCCAGCAGTGTCGGGGATTATGGCTACACCTTC; CDR3: CASSVGDYGYTF
V: TRBV7-2; J: TRBJ2-1; D: .; size: .; DNA: TGTGCCAGCAGCTTAGTTGGTAGCGACAATGAGCAGTTCTTC; CDR3: CASSLVGSDNEQFF
V: TRBV27; J: TRBJ1-1; D: .; size: .; DNA: TGTGCCAGCAGTTACCGAGGGACGCGCGACACTGAAGCTTTCTTT; CDR3: CASSYRGTRDTEAFF
V: TRBV5-3; J: TRBJ1-6; D: .; size: .; DNA: TGTGCCAGAAGCTTGTCCGGGGGTAGTTCACCCCTCCACTTT; CDR3: CARSLSGGSSPLHF
V: TRBV28; J: TRBJ1-4; D: .; size: .; DNA: TGTGCCAGCCGGAGGGGCGGTGAAAAACTGTTTTTT; CDR3: CASRRGGEKLFF
V: TRBV18; J: TRBJ2-7; D: .; size: .; DNA: TGTGCCAGCTCACCAGCGAGGGCCGATATTGGCTACGAGCAGTACTTC; CDR3: CASSPARADIGYEQYF
V: TRBV4-1; J: TRBJ2-5; D: TRBD2; size: .; DNA: TGCGCCAGCAGCCAAGGCGGGGGGTTGGAGACCCAGTACTTC; CDR3: CASSQGGGLETQYF
V: TRBV6-5; J: TRBJ2-7; D: .; size: once; DNA: TGTGCCAGCAGTTCGACTGTACGCGAGCAGTACTTC; CDR3: CASSSTVREQYF
V: TRBV14; J: TRBJ2-1; D: TRBD2; size: .; DNA: TGTGCCAGCAGCCCGTTGAGCGGGAGTGAAGTGTATGAGCAGTTCTTC; CDR3: CASSPLSGSEVYEQFF
V: TRBV27; J: TRBJ2-5; D: .; size: .; DNA: TGTGCCAGCAGTTTCCCCCTCTTATTGTACCAAGAGACCCAGTACTTC; CDR3: CASSFPLLLYQETQYF
V: TRBV7-6; J: TRBJ2-7; D: TRBD2; size: .; DNA: TGTGCCAGCAGCTCGGGACTAGCGGGGGATCCTTACCGTCCGGACTCCTACGAGCAGTACTTC; CDR3: CASSSGLAGDPYRPDSYEQYF
V: TRBV5-6; J: TRBJ1-1; D: .; size: .; DNA: TGTGCCAGCAGCTTGTGGGGGGCCCAGGTGAAGCCTGAAGCTTTCTTT; CDR3: CASSLWGAQVKPEAFF
V: TRBV6-1; J: TRBJ1-1; D: .; size: .; DNA: TGTGCCAGCAGTGAGGGGGGGGGAACTGAAGCTTTCTTT; CDR3: CASSEGGGTEAFF
V: TRBV30; J: TRBJ2-7; D: TRBD1; size: .; DNA: TGTGCCTGGCAACAGGGGTCTTACTACGAGCAGTACTTC; CDR3: CAWQQGSYYEQYF
V: TRBV4-1; J: TRBJ2-1; D: TRBD2; size: .; DNA: TGCGCCAGCAGCCAACAGGGACTAGCGGGAGGGCCCAGCTCCTACAATGAGCAGTTCTTC; CDR3: CASSQQGLAGGPSSYNEQFF
V: TRBV4-3; J: TRBJ2-1; D: .; size: .; DNA: TGCGCCAGCAGCCAAGCACGGTTCCATGAGCAGTTCTTC; CDR3: CASSQARFHEQFF
V: TRBV6-5; J: TRBJ2-3; D: .; size: .; DNA: TGTGCCAGCAGTCGTCTAGACGGTAGCACAGATACGCAGTATTTT; CDR3: CASSRLDGSTDTQYF
V: TRBV7-2; J: TRBJ1-3; D: .; size: .; DNA: TGTGCCAGCAGCGCACTTGGGACGGACTCTGGAAACACCATATATTTT; CDR3: CASSALGTDSGNTIYF
V: TRBV19; J: TRBJ1-5; D: TRBD1; size: .; DNA: TGTGCCAGTAGTACAGGGACAGGGGCCGGGCAGCCCCAGCATTTT; CDR3: CASSTGTGAGQPQHF
V: TRBV5-1; J: TRBJ1-2; D: .; size: .; DNA: TGCGCCAGCAGCCTAACCCCTCGGGCAGGGGAAGAGGGCTACACCTTC; CDR3: CASSLTPRAGEEGYTF
V: TRBV27; J: TRBJ1-2; D: .; size: .; DNA: TGTGCCAGCAGTTTATCGAAGACAGGAGGTGGCTACACCTTC; CDR3: CASSLSKTGGGYTF
V: TRBV2; J: TRBJ1-4; D: TRBD1; size: .; DNA: TGTGCCAGCAATCGGGACAGTTTAAATGAAAAACTGTTTTTT; CDR3: CASNRDSLNEKLFF
V: TRBV19; J: TRBJ2-7; D: TRBD2; size: .; DNA: TGTGCCAGTAGTATCCGACTAGCGGGGACCTACGAGCAGTACTTC; CDR3: CASSIRLAGTYEQYF
V: TRBV9; J: TRBJ2-1; D: TRBD2; size: .; DNA: TGTGCCAGCAGCGTAGGAGGAAGGCGGGGGGGCGACGAGCAGTTCTTC; CDR3: CASSVGGRRGGDEQFF
V: TRBV4-2; J: TRBJ1-1; D: .; size: .; DNA: TGTGCCACTAAGTACGGAATTACGGACACTGAAGCTTTCTTT; CDR3: CATKYGITDTEAFF
V: TRBV3-1/TRBV3-2; J: TRBJ1-2; D: .; size: .; DNA: TGTGCCAGCAGCCAAGATCTTGGGCTTTCAGCTAACTATGGCTACACCTTC; CDR3: CASSQDLGLSANYGYTF